Presented here are 10 T cell receptor beta chains from one specimen sequenced in a study of CD8 T cells in Susac syndrome. The RNA input was about 0.5 to 1 ug, and it was reverse transcribed with random hexamers. TCRdb redid the calling of the immunoSEQ multiplex PCR reads with MiXCR, one entry per CDR3 protein. The table lists about 430,000 distinct CDR3 sequences, 85% of them singletons. Sequencing was performed on CD8+ T cells from PBMCs. Source of these receptors: a human donor with multiple sclerosis.

The V call is TRBV6-5, the J call TRBJ1-1; D gene ambiguous. V dropped 0 bases and J dropped 4 bases, with 6 bases sitting between them. In germline, CDR1 is MNHEY, CDR2 SVGAGI. The CDR3 extends over 13 amino acids. The CDR3 loop is CASSYSMGTEAFF. DNA for the CDR3: TGTGCCAGCAGTTACTCGATGGGCACTGAAGCTTTCTTT.

This sequence joins TRBV25-1 and TRBJ1-2; possible D gene TRBD1, 6 bases. Trimming cost V 2 bases and J 8 bases, with 15 bases left between them. This CDR3 has 14 residues. The germline V gene encodes CDR1 MGHDK and CDR2 SYGVNS. CDR3 loop: CASSERGLNGGYTF. CDR3 DNA sequence: TGTGCCAGCAGTGAACGGGGGCTGAATGGAGGCTACACCTTC.

The chain joins TRBV4-1 to TRBJ1-1, with no clear D. CDR1 and CDR2 from the germline V gene are MGHRA and YSYEKL. V was cut by 4 bases and J by 11 bases, with 20 bases left in between. CDR3 length: 14 residues. CDR3 bases: TGCGCCAGCAGCCTGGCTAGAGTAGGGCGCGGGGCTTTCTTT. This encodes CASSLARVGRGAFF.

V gene TRBV4-1 combines with J gene TRBJ2-2, with 7 bases matching TRBD1. Unmatched junction bases numbered 3, after V lost 2 bases and J lost 3 bases. The CDR3 contains 15 residues. Germline CDR1 MGHRA, CDR2 YSYEKL. CDR3 sequence (DNA): TGCGCCAGCAGCCAACGGGACAGAGACACCGGGGAGCTGTTTTTT. Translated, it gives CASSQRDRDTGELFF.

The rearrangement links TRBV9 to TRBJ1-2, with D tentatively TRBD1 (6 bases). This CDR3 has 13 amino acids. CDR1 and CDR2 from the germline V gene are SGDLS and YYNGEE. Trimming stripped 4 bases from V and 10 bases from J, with 17 bases between. The CDR3, as DNA: TGTGCCAGCAGCCCCCCCGGGACACTCGTCTACACCTTC. This encodes CASSPPGTLVYTF.

The chain is built from TRBV12-3 or TRBV12-4 and TRBJ2-3; 12 bases match TRBD2. The ends lost 5 bases at V and 4 bases at J; junction bases unmatched: 4. CDR3 length: 15 amino acids. The CDR3 reads CASSQLAGGADTQYF. The CDR3 DNA reads TGTGCCAGCAGTCAACTAGCGGGGGGTGCAGATACGCAGTATTTT.

Only one count was recorded for this clonotype. The chain joins TRBV30 to TRBJ1-2; 7 bases fit TRBD1. The J segment lost 4 bases and the V segment lost 0 bases, leaving 14 bases of the junction unmatched. The germline V gene encodes CDR1 GTSNPN and CDR2 SVGIG (reference sequence). The CDR3 length is 17 residues. The CDR3 sequence is CAWSVSTGLTITYGYTF. The CDR3 DNA reads as TGTGCCTGGAGTGTTTCGACAGGGCTCACAATTACCTATGGCTACACCTTC.

The chain joins TRBV19 to TRBJ2-2, with D tentatively TRBD1 or TRBD2 (5 bases each). Trimming shortened V by 4 bases and J by 5 bases, and 11 bases separated the two germline ends. Per the germline V gene, CDR1 is LNHDA and CDR2 is SQIVND (reference sequence). This CDR3 has 14 residues. CDR3 region: CASSRGMETGELFF. The CDR3 nucleotides read TGTGCCAGTAGTAGGGGGATGGAGACCGGGGAGCTGTTTTTT.

The chain carries TRBV7-6 and TRBJ1-5; D is ambiguous. V lost 0 bases, J lost 5 bases, and 8 bases lay in between. The germline V gene has CDR1 SGHVS and CDR2 FNYEAQ. CDR3 length equals 14 residues. CDR3 sequence reads: CASSLAGGDQPQHF. The CDR3 bases are TGTGCCAGCAGCTTAGCGGGCGGAGATCAGCCCCAGCATTTT.

The rearrangement links TRBV5-8 to TRBJ2-7, with D possibly being TRBD1 or TRBD2 (5 bases each). Trimming removed 2 bases at V and 6 bases at J, with 18 bases between. Germline V gene data show CDR1 as SGHTS and CDR2 as YDEGEE. There are 15 residues in the CDR3. The CDR3 bases are TGTGCCAGCAGCTTAGGGTGGGCGCCTGGGGGCGAGCAGTACTTC. Encoded protein: CASSLGWAPGGEQYF.